This T cell receptor (beta chain) is from a study of OX40 agonist ivuxolimab in advanced cancers. Study-level background: Patients were 65% to 85% male with ages about 20 to 79, mean 60.

With 9 bases removed from V and 3 bases from J, the gap between germline ends came to 14 bases. CDR3 size: 14 residues. Germline V CDR1 and CDR2: LNHDA, SQIVND (reference sequence). Sequencing used immunoSEQ multiplex PCR; TCRdb keeps in-frame clones, though not all of them. The data show 90,000 to 95,000 clones, around 87% seen once. The source was CD4+ or CD8+ T cells sorted from blood, collected in a trial of the OX40 agonist ivuxolimab. The TCR was taken from an adult with an advanced solid tumor such as melanoma, head and neck, liver or kidney cancer. The chain combines TRBV19 with TRBJ1-4; tentatively, D is TRBD1 (6 bases). The DNA of the CDR3 is TGTGCCAGCCGAACAGGGCGTGCTAATGAAAAACTGTTTTTT. Amino acid sequence: CASRTGRANEKLFF. The whole variable domain, filled in from reference TRBV19 and TRBJ1-4, reads DGGITQSPKYLFRKEGQNVTLSCEQNLNHDAMYWYRQDPGQGLRLIYYSQIVNDFQKGDIAEGYSVSREKKESFPLTVTSAQKNPTAFYLCASRTGRANEKLFFGSGTQLSVL.